This T cell receptor beta chain was identified in a study of blood T cell repertoires in COVID-19. Across the study: Acute and convalescent COVID-19 specimens originated in the United States, Italy and Spain. The cDNA or gDNA used as material had been derived from T cells, B-cell-depleted T cells, or PBMCs.

The germline V gene encodes CDR1 MNHEY and CDR2 SMNVEV (reference sequence). There are 17 residues in the CDR3. Trimming removed 6 bases from V and 8 bases from J; junction bases left unmatched: 17. How the authors handled the data: From reference gene primer amplification, estimates of nucleated cell counts were derived. This table comes from immunoSEQ multiplex PCR, and its TCRdb copy is limited to in-frame clones, with some not included. That table gives V, J and clone size, and the DNA gave D and trimming. Of about 190,000 clones in the sample, more than 60% were seen once. The table lists this clone with a count of one.

V is TRBV27 and J is TRBJ2-3; 10 positions match TRBD1. The clonotype was recovered from a woman between 50 and 59 years old with acute or convalescent COVID-19. The sample was peripheral blood. The chain's CDR3 is CASRPKDRGLGWGTQYF. The DNA of the CDR3 is TGTGCCAGCAGACCCAAGGACAGGGGGTTAGGGTGGGGTACGCAGTATTTT.